This TCR beta chain was identified in a study of T-cell reconstitution after alpha-beta-depleted transplantation in children. Trimming left V 1 base short and J 1 base short, with 10 bases between. Germline V lookup: CDR1 GTSNPN, CDR2 SVGIG (reference sequence). The CDR3 is made up of 14 amino acids. As it was prepared, the TCRbeta library received unique molecular identifiers. MiXCR, run by TCRdb on the PCR reads, gives a single entry per CDR3 protein. The sample lists roughly 300,000 distinct CDR3 sequences; about 9.4% were seen once. This clonotype was counted a few times. Sequences were derived from PBMCs from the stem cell graft donor, sampled from the stem cell graft. The sequence came from a human donor who donated a stem cell graft to a child with acute lymphoblastic leukemia. V and J are TRBV30 and TRBJ1-1; TRBD1 is a possible D gene (5 bases). As DNA, the CDR3 is TGTGCCTGGAGTGCAGGGCGTAGGAACACTGAAGCTTTCTTT. Translation: CAWSAGRRNTEAFF.